This T cell receptor beta chain was obtained from a study of blood T cell repertoires in COVID-19. Overall study context: Researchers got acute and convalescent COVID-19 samples from the United States, Italy and Spain. T cells, B-cell-depleted T cells, or PBMCs supplied cDNA or gDNA.

Germline CDR1 SGHTA, CDR2 FQGNSA. V dropped 8 bases and J dropped 3 bases, with 10 bases sitting between them. The CDR3 contains 12 residues. As processed by the authors: The assay estimated nucleated cells by amplifying reference gene primers. The method was immunoSEQ multiplex PCR; TCRdb's version includes in-frame clones alone and lacks a portion of them. That table supplies the V and J calls and clone size; D and trimming were determined from the DNA. The sample holds about 290,000 clones, about 85% seen once. This sequence originates from a woman in her forties or fifties with active or convalescent COVID-19. The chain links TRBV7-2 to TRBJ1-2; D unresolved. Input material: peripheral blood. CDR3 nucleotide sequence: TGTGCCAGCGCTAACTCGGACTATGGCTACACCTTC. Amino acids: CASANSDYGYTF.